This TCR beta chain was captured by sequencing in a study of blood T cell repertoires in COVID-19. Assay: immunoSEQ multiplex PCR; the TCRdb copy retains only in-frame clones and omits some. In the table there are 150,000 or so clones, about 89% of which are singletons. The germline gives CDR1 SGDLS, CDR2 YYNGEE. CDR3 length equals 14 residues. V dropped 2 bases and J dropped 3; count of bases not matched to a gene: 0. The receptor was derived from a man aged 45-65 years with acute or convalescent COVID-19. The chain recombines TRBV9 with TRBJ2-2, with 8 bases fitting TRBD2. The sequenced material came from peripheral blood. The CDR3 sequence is CASSVGLDTGELFF. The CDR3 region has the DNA TGTGCCAGCAGCGTGGGACTAGACACCGGGGAGCTGTTTTTT.